This section outlines one T cell receptor beta chain sequence together with its context. The data were obtained in a study of technical replicates of blood from several donors. Some clones are missing from TCRdb's copy, which holds only in-frame ones; the method was immunoSEQ multiplex PCR. The data show 55,000 to 75,000 clones, approximately 94% seen once. CDR3 size: 15 residues. Germline trimming cut 3 bases from V and 5 bases from J; bases unmatched to any gene: 7. Germline values: CDR1 LNHNV, CDR2 YYDKDF (reference sequence). The TCR originated in a human donor in good health. Some clones in this sample may be carry-over from other donors' samples. The rearrangement links TRBV15 to TRBJ1-5, with 7 bases fitting TRBD1. Source material: PBMCs. The CDR3: CATSSDRQGDQPQHF. CDR3 sequence (DNA): TGTGCCACCAGCAGTGACCGACAGGGCGATCAGCCCCAGCATTTT.